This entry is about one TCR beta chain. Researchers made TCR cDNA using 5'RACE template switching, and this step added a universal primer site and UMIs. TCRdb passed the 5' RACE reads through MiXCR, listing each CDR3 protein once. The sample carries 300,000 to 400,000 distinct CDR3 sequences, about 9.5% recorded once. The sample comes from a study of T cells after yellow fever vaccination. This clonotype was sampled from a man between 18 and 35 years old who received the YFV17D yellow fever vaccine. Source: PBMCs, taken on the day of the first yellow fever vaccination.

The CDR3 loop is CASSSTGARAKLFF. In nucleotides, the CDR3 is TGTGCCAGCAGCTCGACAGGGGCCCGGGCAAAACTGTTTTTT. This rearrangement joins TRBV7-9 to TRBJ1-4; 8 bases fit TRBD1. The CDR3 sequence is 14 residues long. The germline V gene encodes CDR1 SEHNR and CDR2 FQNEAQ (reference sequence). V gave up 4 bases and J gave up 10 bases; unmatched junction bases: 8.